Listed below are T cell receptor beta chains from one sample, sequenced in a study of tumor-infiltrating lymphocytes in primary liver carcinoma. TCRdb processed the multiplex PCR reads anew with MiXCR; each CDR3 protein has one entry. The data show fewer than 350,000 distinct CDR3 sequences, with 50% to 70% seen just once and roughly 8.6% held by the top ten. Sequenced material: peripheral blood. The receptors come from a man aged 35-49 years with primary liver carcinoma and hepatitis B virus infection. Both conserved end residues are part of each CDR3. Fields, in order: D gene, V gene, J gene, clone size, CDR3 DNA, CDR3 protein. D genes are given only for firm matches. Some rows mark clone size as missing; the rest say once, few, many or name a class of expanded clone.

>-|TRBV30|TRBJ1-6|-
TGTGCCTGGGCCCCGAGCTTCTATAATTCATCCCTCCACTTT
CAWAPSFYNSSLHF
>-|TRBV4-3|TRBJ2-1|-
TGCGCCAGGAGCCAATTCCCCCCCCCGGCGGACAATGAGCAATTCTTC
CARSQFPPPADNEQFF
>-|TRBV28|TRBJ2-4|-
TGTGCCAGCAGGCCTCCCTGGTTGGCCAGAAACATTCAGTACTTC
CASRPPWLARNIQYF
>-|TRBV30|TRBJ2-7|-
TGTGCCTGGAGTGTAGGCCTAACGGGGGAGCAGTACTTC
CAWSVGLTGEQYF
>TRBD1|TRBV5-6|TRBJ2-1|few
TGTGCCAGCAGCCCGCCGGGGACAGCCAACAATGAGCAGTTCTTC
CASSPPGTANNEQFF
>TRBD1|TRBV5-1|TRBJ2-7|-
TGCGCCAGCAGCTTGCAACCCGGGACAGGGTTCAACGAGCAGTACTTC
CASSLQPGTGFNEQYF
>TRBD1|TRBV29-1|TRBJ2-7|many
TGCAGCGGGGGACAGAGGGTCGACGAGCAGTACTTC
CSGGQRVDEQYF
>-|TRBV5-1|TRBJ2-7|-
TGCGCCAGCAGCCTCCACCGACCCAGCGAGCAGTACTTC
CASSLHRPSEQYF
>TRBD2|TRBV6-5|TRBJ2-1|-
TGTGTCAGCAGTTACTCGGGGACTACCACCCTCCCTAATGAGCAGTTCTTC
CVSSYSGTTTLPNEQFF
>TRBD1|TRBV28|TRBJ2-7|-
TGTGCCAGCACTAAAAGGACCGCCAGGGGGTACGAGCAGTACTTC
CASTKRTARGYEQYF
>TRBD1|TRBV2|TRBJ1-4|-
TGTGCCAGCAGGCAGGGGGCGTATCGGAAACTGTTTTTT
CASRQGAYRKLFF
>-|TRBV6-2/TRBV6-3|TRBJ2-7|-
TGTGCCAGCAGTTACCCCTTAGAGAGGGCTTTGGACGAGCAGTACTTC
CASSYPLERALDEQYF
>TRBD1|TRBV28|TRBJ1-6|-
TGTGCCAGCAGTTCCGAACGGACAGGGGGGCGGTCACCCCTCCACTTT
CASSSERTGGRSPLHF
>TRBD1|TRBV6-1|TRBJ1-1|many
TGTGCCTCAGTGGCTCAGGGGGTTGACACTGAAGCTTTCTTT
CASVAQGVDTEAFF
>-|TRBV11-1|TRBJ1-6|-
TGTGCCAGCTGTTGGAGGTCCGGGGATTCACCCCTCCACTTT
CASCWRSGDSPLHF
>-|TRBV5-1|TRBJ2-7|-
TGCGCCAGCAGCTTGGGGGGTAGCGGAGCCTCCTACGAGCAGTACTTC
CASSLGGSGASYEQYF
>TRBD2|TRBV4-2|TRBJ2-2|-
TGTGCCAGCAGCCAAGATTTCCGCAACAGCGGGGAGCCGTTTTTT
CASSQDFRNSGEPFF
>-|TRBV7-9|TRBJ2-5|-
TGTGCCAGCAGCTTAGTGAGTCCCCCAGAGACCCACTACTTC
CASSLVSPPETHYF
>-|TRBV7-9|TRBJ1-2|many
TGTGCCAGCAGCTGGGCAGGGGATAGCTATGGCTACACCTTC
CASSWAGDSYGYTF
>-|TRBV7-9|TRBJ2-1|-
TGTGCCAGCAGCCCGACGGGACGTCCCGCCATTGAGCAGTTCTTC
CASSPTGRPAIEQFF
>-|TRBV6-1|TRBJ2-1|-
TGTGCCAGCAGTGAAGATGCGGGGGCGGCCTACAATGAGCAGTTCTTC
CASSEDAGAAYNEQFF
>-|TRBV5-1|TRBJ2-5|few
TGCGCCAGCAGCTTGGCCGGGAAAGAGACCCAGTACTTC
CASSLAGKETQYF
>TRBD1|TRBV6-5|TRBJ2-7|-
TGTGACAGTAGGGAACAGGCAGGGGGCTCCTACGAGCAGTACTTC
CDSREQAGGSYEQYF
>-|TRBV29-1|TRBJ1-4|many
TGCAGCGGCGAATTCGGGGGGGGTAATGAAAAACTGTTTTTT
CSGEFGGGNEKLFF
>TRBD2|TRBV6-1|TRBJ2-5|-
TGTGCCAACTATGCTAGCGGGAGGGCCGGGGAGACCCAGTACTTC
CANYASGRAGETQYF
>-|TRBV10-3|TRBJ2-7|many
TGTGCCATCAGGGCCCCGGGAAACTCCTACGAGCAGTACTTC
CAIRAPGNSYEQYF
>-|TRBV5-4|TRBJ2-2|-
TGTGCCAGCAGCGTAGACCCAGGGGATGTTACCGGGGAGCTGTTTTTT
CASSVDPGDVTGELFF
>-|TRBV7-8|TRBJ1-1|-
TGTGCCAGCAGCTTAGATGCGAATTCTGAAGCTTTCTTT
CASSLDANSEAFF
>TRBD2|TRBV29-1|TRBJ2-3|-
TGCAGCGGGGGGGGGGATACGCAGTATTTT
CSGGGDTQYF
>TRBD2|TRBV6-2/TRBV6-3|TRBJ2-7|many
TGTGCCAGCAGTTACTCGAAAAGCGGGAGCCCCTACGAGCAGTACTTC
CASSYSKSGSPYEQYF
>TRBD2|TRBV4-1|TRBJ2-3|-
TGCGCCAGCAGCGTCAGCGGGAGCACGAATACGCAGTATTTT
CASSVSGSTNTQYF
>-|TRBV28|TRBJ2-5|once
TGTGCCTGCAGTTATGAGGTGCGAGGGACCCAGTACTTC
CACSYEVRGTQYF
>-|TRBV11-2|TRBJ1-2|-
TGTGCCAGCAGCTTAGAGGGGAACTATGGCAACACATTC
CASSLEGNYGNTF
>TRBD1|TRBV28|TRBJ2-7|-
TGTGCCAGCAGTCCACAGGGGGCTCTATACGAGCAGTACTTC
CASSPQGALYEQYF
>-|TRBV6-1|TRBJ2-6|few
TGTGCCAGCAGTATAAGGACTACAGGGACTGGGGCCAACGTCCTGACTTTC
CASSIRTTGTGANVLTF
>TRBD1|TRBV7-9|TRBJ1-5|-
TGTGCCAGCAGCACCGATAGGACAGGGGCTAATCAGCCCCAGCATTTT
CASSTDRTGANQPQHF
>-|TRBV5-1|TRBJ2-7|-
TGCGCCAGCAGCTTTGGCAGAGCCTACGAGCAGTACTTC
CASSFGRAYEQYF
>-|TRBV29-1|TRBJ2-1|-
TGCTGCGTTATGGGGCTAGTGGTTTACAATGAGCAGTTCTTC
CCVMGLVVYNEQFF
>-|TRBV10-2|TRBJ2-2|-
TGCGCCACCCTAGTAACGAACACCGGGGAGCTGTTTTTT
CATLVTNTGELFF
>-|TRBV10-3|TRBJ2-7|-
TGTGCCATCAGGGGTCCGAGAAAGGGATCCTACGAGCAGTACTTC
CAIRGPRKGSYEQYF
>TRBD1|TRBV11-2|TRBJ2-3|-
TGTGCCAGCAGCCCGGGACAGGGAGGCGCAGATATGCAGTATTTT
CASSPGQGGADMQYF
>-|TRBV6-1|TRBJ2-1|many
TGTGCCAGCAGTGTAATCCGGGGGTACAATGAGCAGTTCTTC
CASSVIRGYNEQFF
>TRBD2|TRBV11-2|TRBJ2-3|-
TGTGCCAGCAGCCTAGGCGGGAGTCGCATAGATACGCAGTATTTT
CASSLGGSRIDTQYF